This T cell receptor beta chain comes out of a study of tumor-infiltrating lymphocytes in localized non-small cell lung cancer. Whole-study context: Patients included smokers and never-smokers with various histologies, some sampled after neoadjuvant chemotherapy.

The V end lost 6 bases, the J end lost 8 bases, and 22 bases lay between the germline ends. CDR3 length equals 15 residues. Germline V gives CDR1 MNHEY, CDR2 SMNVEV (reference sequence). Sequencing used immunoSEQ multiplex PCR; TCRdb keeps in-frame clones, though not all of them. The repertoire has approximately 9,900 clones, about 70% of them found once; the top ten carry less than 25%. Study results and caveats: Compared with uninvolved lung, tumors showed higher T cell infiltration by TCRbeta sequencing.

On this clone: Its target is unknown.

This TCR came from a human donor with non-small cell lung cancer. The sequencing sample was made of lung tumor tissue. The genes are TRBV27 and TRBJ1-2, with D hard to call. DNA for the CDR3: TGTGCCAGCAGCCCCGGGGAGACGCGCGGCGAGGGCTACACCTTC. It is translated as CASSPGETRGEGYTF.